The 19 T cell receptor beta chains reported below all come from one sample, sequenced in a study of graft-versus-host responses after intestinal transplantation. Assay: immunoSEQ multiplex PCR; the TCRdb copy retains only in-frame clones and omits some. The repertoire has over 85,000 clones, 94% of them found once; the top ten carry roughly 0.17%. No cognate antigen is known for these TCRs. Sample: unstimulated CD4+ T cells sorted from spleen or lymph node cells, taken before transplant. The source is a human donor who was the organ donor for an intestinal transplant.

CDR3 nucleotide sequence: TGTGCCAGCAGCCCTGGGACAGGGGGCGCAGAGACCCAGTACTTC. It yields the protein CASSPGTGGAETQYF. The chain is built from TRBV5-6 and TRBJ2-5, with 12 nucleotides matching TRBD1. With V trimmed by 4 bases and J by 4 bases, 5 bases remained unmatched. CDR3 length: 15 amino acids. Germline lookup yields CDR1 SGHDT and CDR2 YYEEEE.

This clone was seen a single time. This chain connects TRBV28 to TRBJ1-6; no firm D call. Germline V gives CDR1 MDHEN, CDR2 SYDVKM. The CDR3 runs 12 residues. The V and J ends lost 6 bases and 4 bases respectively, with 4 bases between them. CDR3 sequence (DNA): TGTGCCAGCAGGGAGTATAATTCACCCCTCCACTTT. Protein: CASREYNSPLHF.

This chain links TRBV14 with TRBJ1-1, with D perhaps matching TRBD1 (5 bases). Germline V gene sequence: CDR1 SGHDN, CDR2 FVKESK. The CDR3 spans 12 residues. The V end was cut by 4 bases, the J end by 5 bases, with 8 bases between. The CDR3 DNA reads TGTGCCAGCAGCCGCGGGGGAACTGAAGCTTTCTTT. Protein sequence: CASSRGGTEAFF.

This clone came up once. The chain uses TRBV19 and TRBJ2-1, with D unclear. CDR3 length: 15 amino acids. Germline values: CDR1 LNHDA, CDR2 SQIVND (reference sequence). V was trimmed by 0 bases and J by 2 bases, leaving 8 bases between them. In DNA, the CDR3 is TGTGCCAGTAGTATAGAACGGTGGGCCTACAATGAGCAGTTCTTC. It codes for CASSIERWAYNEQFF.

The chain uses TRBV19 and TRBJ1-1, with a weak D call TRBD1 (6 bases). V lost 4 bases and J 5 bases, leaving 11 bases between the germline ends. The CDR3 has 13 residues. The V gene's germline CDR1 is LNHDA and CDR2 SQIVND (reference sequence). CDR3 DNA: TGTGCCAGTAGTAACCAGGGGCGAACTGAAGCTTTCTTT. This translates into CASSNQGRTEAFF.

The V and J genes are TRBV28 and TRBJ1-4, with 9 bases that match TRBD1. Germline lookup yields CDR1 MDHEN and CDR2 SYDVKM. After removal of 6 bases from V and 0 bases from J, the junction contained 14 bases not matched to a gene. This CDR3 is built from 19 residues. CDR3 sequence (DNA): TGTGCCAGCAGCGTTGTCGCGACAGGGGGTGTTTCAACTAATGAAAAACTGTTTTTT. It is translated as CASSVVATGGVSTNEKLFF.

The chain's CDR3 is CATSRVGGAAGELFF. The CDR3 DNA reads as TGTGCCACCAGCAGAGTAGGGGGGGCCGCCGGGGAGCTGTTTTTT. The chain carries TRBV15 and TRBJ2-2; perhaps TRBD2 as D (7 bases). This CDR3 contains 15 residues. CDR1 and CDR2 from the germline V gene are LNHNV and YYDKDF (reference sequence). The germline V and J ends were trimmed by 1 base and 6 bases, with 12 bases remaining between them. Filled out from reference TRBV15 and TRBJ2-2, the complete variable domain reads DAMVIQNPRYQVTQFGKPVTLSCSQTLNHNVMYWYQQKSSQAPKLLFHYYDKDFNNEADTPDNFQSRRPNTSFCFLDIRSPGLGDTAMYLCATSRVGGAAGELFFGEGSRLTVL.

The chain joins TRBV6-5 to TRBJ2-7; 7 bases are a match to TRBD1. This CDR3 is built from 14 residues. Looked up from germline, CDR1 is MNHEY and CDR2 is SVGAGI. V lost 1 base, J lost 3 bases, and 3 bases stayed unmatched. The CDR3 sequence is CASSYLPGGYEQYF. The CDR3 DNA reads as TGTGCCAGCAGTTACTTGCCAGGGGGCTACGAGCAGTACTTC.

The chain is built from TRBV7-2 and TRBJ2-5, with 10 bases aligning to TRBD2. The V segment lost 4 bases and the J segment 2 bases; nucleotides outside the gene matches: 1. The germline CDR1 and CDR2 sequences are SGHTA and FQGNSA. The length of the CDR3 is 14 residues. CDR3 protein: CASSWGLAQETQYF. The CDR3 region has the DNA TGTGCCAGCAGCTGGGGACTAGCGCAAGAGACCCAGTACTTC.

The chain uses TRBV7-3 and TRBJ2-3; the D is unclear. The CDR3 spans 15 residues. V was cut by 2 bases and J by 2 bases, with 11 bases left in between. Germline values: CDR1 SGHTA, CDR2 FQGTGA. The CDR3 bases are TGTGCCAGCAGCTTATCGGCTACTCTCACAGATACGCAGTATTTT. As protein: CASSLSATLTDTQYF.

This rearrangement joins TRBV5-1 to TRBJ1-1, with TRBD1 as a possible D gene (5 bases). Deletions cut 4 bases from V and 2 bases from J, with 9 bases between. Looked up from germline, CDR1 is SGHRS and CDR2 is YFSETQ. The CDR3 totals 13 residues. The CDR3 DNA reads TGCGCCAGCAGCATCCGGGGCAACACTGAAGCTTTCTTT. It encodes CASSIRGNTEAFF.

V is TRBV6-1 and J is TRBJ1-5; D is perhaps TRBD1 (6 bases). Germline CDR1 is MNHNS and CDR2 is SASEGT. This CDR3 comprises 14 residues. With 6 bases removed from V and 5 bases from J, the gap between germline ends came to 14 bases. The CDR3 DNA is TGTGCCAGCAGCCTCCGGGGGGCCCATCAGCCCCAGCATTTT. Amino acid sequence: CASSLRGAHQPQHF.

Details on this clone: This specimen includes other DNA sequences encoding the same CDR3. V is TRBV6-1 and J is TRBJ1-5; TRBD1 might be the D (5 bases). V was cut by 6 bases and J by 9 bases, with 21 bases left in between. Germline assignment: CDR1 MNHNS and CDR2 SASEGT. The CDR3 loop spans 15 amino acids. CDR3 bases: TGTGCCAGCAGGGACCGGGACGTAGACAGATTGCCCCAGCATTTT. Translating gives CASRDRDVDRLPQHF.

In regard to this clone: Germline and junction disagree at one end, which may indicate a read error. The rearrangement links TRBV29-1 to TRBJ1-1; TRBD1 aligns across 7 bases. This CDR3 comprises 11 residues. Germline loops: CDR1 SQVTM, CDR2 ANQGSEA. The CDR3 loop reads CSIEQGSGAFF. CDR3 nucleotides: TGCAGCATTGAACAGGGGTCGGGCGCTTTCTTT.

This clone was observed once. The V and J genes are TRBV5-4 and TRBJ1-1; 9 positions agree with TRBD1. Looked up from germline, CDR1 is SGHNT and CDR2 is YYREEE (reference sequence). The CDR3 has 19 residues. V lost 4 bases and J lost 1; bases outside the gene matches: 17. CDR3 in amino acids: CASSRLFKTGGMGNTEAFF. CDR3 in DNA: TGTGCCAGCAGCCGGTTGTTCAAGACAGGGGGTATGGGGAACACTGAAGCTTTCTTT.

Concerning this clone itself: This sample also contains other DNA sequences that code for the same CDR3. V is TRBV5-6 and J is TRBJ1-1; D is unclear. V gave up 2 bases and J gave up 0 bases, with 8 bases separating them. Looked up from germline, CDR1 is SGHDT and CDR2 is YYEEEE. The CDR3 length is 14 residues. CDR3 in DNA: TGTGCCAGCAGCTTTAGGACGGTGAACACTGAAGCTTTCTTT. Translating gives CASSFRTVNTEAFF.

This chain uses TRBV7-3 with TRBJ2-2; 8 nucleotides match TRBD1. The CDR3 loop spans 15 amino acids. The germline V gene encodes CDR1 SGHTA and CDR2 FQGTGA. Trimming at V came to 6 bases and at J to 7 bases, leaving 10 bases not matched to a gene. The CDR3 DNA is TGTGCCAGCAGACACAATCAGGGGGCACACGGGGAGCTGTTTTTT. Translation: CASRHNQGAHGELFF. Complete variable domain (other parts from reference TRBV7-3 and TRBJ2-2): GAGVSQTPSNKVTEKGKYVELRCDPISGHTALYWYRQSLGQGPEFLIYFQGTGAADDSGLPNDRFFAVRPEGSVSTLKIQRTERGDSAVYLCASRHNQGAHGELFFGEGSRLTVL.

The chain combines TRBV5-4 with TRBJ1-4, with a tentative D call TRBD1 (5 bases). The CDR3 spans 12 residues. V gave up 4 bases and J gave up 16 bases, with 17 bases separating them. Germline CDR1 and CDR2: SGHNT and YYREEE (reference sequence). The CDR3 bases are TGTGCCAGCAGCATACCCCAGGGATCGCCGTTTTTT. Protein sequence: CASSIPQGSPFF. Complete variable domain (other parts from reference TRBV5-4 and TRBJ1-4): ETGVTQSPTHLIKTRGQQVTLRCSSQSGHNTVSWYQQALGQGPQFIFQYYREEENGRGNFPPRFSGLQFPNYSSELNVNALELDDSALYLCASSIPQGSPFFGSGTQLSVL.

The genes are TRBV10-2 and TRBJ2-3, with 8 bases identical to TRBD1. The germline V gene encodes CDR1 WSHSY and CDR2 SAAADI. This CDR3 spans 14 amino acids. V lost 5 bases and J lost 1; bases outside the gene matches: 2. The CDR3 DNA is TGCGCCAGCAGTCTACAGGGGGGCACAGATACGCAGTATTTT. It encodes CASSLQGGTDTQYF.